This T cell receptor (beta chain) was captured by sequencing in a study of T cell repertoires in cytomegalovirus infection. Overall study findings and caveats: What dominated the ex vivo response were HLA-C-restricted CMV-specific TCR beta clonotypes. Summed frequency of public TCR beta families distinguished CMV carriers with the relevant HLA.

This clonotype showed up just a few times. No antigen is known for it. Germline and junction disagree at one end, which may indicate a read error. Each CDR3 protein is one row after TCRdb ran MiXCR on the reads. The table has about 50,000 distinct CDR3 sequences, around 19% seen once. Germline CDR1 and CDR2: MNHNS and SASEGT. This CDR3 spans 11 amino acids. The receptor was isolated from a human donor in good health (CMV status not recorded). Some clones in this sample may be carry-over from other donors' samples. The rearrangement joins TRBV6-1 to TRBJ2-3; D unclear. The input for sequencing was CD8+ T cells from cultured PBMCs, taken from culture after CMV antigen stimulation. This chain's CDR3 is CASSEGPKELF. The DNA for the CDR3 is TGTGCCAGCAGTGAAGGACCTAAGGAGCTTTTT.